The entry below describes one T cell receptor (beta chain). The data belong to a study of control samples from healthy donors and cancer patients. Assay used: immunoSEQ multiplex PCR; TCRdb lists only in-frame clones, some missing. The table has under 450,000 clones, 80% to 95% seen once. The germline V gene has CDR1 LNHDA and CDR2 SQIVND (reference sequence). J was trimmed by 9 bases and V by 3 bases; bases with no gene match: 7. The CDR3 is 15 amino acids. The specimen was PBMCs. The gene calls are TRBV19 and TRBJ2-1; 11 nucleotides line up with TRBD2. This TCR was sampled from a man between 40 and 49 years old with head and neck cancer. The CDR3 DNA follows: TGTGCCAGTAGTATGACTAGCGGGGCGGAGGGTGAGCAGTTCTTC. Protein sequence: CASSMTSGAEGEQFF. Full variable domain (outside the CDR3, taken from reference TRBV19 and TRBJ2-1): DGGITQSPKYLFRKEGQNVTLSCEQNLNHDAMYWYRQDPGQGLRLIYYSQIVNDFQKGDIAEGYSVSREKKESFPLTVTSAQKNPTAFYLCASSMTSGAEGEQFFGPGTRLTVL.